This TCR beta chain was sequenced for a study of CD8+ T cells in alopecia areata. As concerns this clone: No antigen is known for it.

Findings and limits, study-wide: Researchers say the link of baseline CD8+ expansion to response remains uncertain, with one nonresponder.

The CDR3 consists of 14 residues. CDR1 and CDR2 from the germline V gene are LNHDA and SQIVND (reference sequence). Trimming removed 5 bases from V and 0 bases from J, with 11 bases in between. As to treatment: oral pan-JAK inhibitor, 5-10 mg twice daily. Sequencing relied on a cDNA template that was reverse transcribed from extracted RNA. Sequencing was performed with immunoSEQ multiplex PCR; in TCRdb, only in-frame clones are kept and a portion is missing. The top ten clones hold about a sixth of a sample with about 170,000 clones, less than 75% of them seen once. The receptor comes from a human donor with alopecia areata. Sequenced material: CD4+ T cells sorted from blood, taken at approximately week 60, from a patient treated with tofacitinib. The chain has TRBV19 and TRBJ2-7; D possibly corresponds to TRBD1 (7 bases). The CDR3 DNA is TGTGCCAGTAGTCGGGGGACAGTCTCCTACGAGCAGTACTTC. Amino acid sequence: CASSRGTVSYEQYF.